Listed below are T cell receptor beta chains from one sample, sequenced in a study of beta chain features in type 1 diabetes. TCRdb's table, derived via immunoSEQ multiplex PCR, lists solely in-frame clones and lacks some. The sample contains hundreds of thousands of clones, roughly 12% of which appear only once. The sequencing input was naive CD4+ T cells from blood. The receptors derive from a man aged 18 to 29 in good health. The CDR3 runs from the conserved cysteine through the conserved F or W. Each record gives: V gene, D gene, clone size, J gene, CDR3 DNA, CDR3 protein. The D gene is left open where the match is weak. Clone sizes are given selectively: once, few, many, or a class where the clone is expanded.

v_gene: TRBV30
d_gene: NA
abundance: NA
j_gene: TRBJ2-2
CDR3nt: TGTGCCTGGAGTGTACAAAGGAGCGGGGAGCTGTTTTTT
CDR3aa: CAWSVQRSGELFF

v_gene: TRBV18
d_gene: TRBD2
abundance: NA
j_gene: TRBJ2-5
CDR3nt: TGTGCCGTAAGACTTAGCGGGGAAGAGACCCAGTACTTC
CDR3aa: CAVRLSGEETQYF

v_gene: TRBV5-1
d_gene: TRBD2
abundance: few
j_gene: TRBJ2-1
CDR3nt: TGCGCCAGCAGCGAACTAGCGGGAGTTCCGACTGAGCAGTTCTTC
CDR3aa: CASSELAGVPTEQFF

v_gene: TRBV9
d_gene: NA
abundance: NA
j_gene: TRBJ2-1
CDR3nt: TGTGCCAGCAGCGTAGATAGCAGAACCTACAATGAGCAGTTCTTC
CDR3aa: CASSVDSRTYNEQFF

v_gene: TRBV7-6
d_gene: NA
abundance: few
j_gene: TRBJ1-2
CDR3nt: TGTGCCAGCAGCCCGAGGACTGATGATGGCTACACCTTC
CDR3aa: CASSPRTDDGYTF

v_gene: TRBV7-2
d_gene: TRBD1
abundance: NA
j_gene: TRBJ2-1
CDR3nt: TGTGCCAGCAGCCTGGACAGGGGGGGGATCAATGAGCAGTTCTTC
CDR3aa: CASSLDRGGINEQFF

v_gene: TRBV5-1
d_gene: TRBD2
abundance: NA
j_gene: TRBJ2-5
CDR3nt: TGCGCCAGCAGCTTGGAGGGGACTAGCGGGGGGGCCGGTGAGACCCAGTACTTC
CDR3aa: CASSLEGTSGGAGETQYF

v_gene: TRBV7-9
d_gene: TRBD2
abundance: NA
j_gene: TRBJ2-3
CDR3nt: TGTGCCAGCAGCTTAACTAGCGGGGGGGCCGGAGATACGCAGTATTTT
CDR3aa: CASSLTSGGAGDTQYF

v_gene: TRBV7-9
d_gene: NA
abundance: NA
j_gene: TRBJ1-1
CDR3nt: TGTGCCAGCAGCTCCACCTTCCCGGACAGTGAAGCTTTCTTT
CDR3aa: CASSSTFPDSEAFF

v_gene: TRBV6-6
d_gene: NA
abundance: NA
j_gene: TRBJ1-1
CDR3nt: TGTGCCAGCAGGTCCGGGACACCGAACACTGAAGCTTTCTTT
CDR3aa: CASRSGTPNTEAFF

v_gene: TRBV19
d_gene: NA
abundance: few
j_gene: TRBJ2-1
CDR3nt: TGTGCCAGTAGTATAAATTGGGCGAGCCACAATGAGCAGTTCTTC
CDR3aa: CASSINWASHNEQFF

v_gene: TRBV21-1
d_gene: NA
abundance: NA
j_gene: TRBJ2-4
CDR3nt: TGTGCCAGCAGCAAAGCGCGGGACTGGAAAAACATTCAGTACTTC
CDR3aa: CASSKARDWKNIQYF

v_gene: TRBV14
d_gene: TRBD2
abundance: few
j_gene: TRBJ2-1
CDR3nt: TGTGCCAGCAGGGGATCTAGCGGGCGATCCTACAATGAGCAGTTCTTC
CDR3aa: CASRGSSGRSYNEQFF

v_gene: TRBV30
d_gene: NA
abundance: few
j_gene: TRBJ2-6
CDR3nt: TGTGCGAAGGACAGCTCCGGGGCCAACGTCCTGACTTTC
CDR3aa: CAKDSSGANVLTF

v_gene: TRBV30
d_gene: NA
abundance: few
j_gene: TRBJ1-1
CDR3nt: TGTGCCTGGCAACAAGACAGGACGAACACTGAAGCTTTCTTT
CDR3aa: CAWQQDRTNTEAFF

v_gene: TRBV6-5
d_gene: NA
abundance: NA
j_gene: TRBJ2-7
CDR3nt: TGTGCCAGCAGTTACGGGCAGGGGCCCTTATCCTACGAGCAGTACTTC
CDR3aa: CASSYGQGPLSYEQYF

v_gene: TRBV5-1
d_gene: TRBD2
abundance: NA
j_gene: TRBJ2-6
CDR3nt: TGCGCCAGCGGGAGGGGTTCAGGGGCCAACGTCCTGACTTTC
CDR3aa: CASGRGSGANVLTF

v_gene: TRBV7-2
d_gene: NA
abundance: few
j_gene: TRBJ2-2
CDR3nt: TGTGCCAGCAGCCCGACTAACACCGGGGAGCTGTTTTTT
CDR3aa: CASSPTNTGELFF

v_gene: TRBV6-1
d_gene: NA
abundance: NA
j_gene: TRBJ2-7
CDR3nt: TGTGCCAGCACCCAAAGAGGGCAGGTCTACGAGCAGTACTTC
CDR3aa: CASTQRGQVYEQYF

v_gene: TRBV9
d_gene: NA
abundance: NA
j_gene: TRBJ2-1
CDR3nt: TGTGCCAGCAGCGTAGCGAGGGCAGCGGCCCGCTACAATGAGCAGTTCTTC
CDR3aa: CASSVARAAARYNEQFF

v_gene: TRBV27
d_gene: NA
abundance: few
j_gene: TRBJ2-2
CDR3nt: TGTGCCAGCCAAGGACACCCAGGGCCTAAGAACACCGGGGAGCTGTTTTTT
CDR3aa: CASQGHPGPKNTGELFF

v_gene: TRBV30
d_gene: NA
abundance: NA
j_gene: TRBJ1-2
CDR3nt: TGTGCCGGATCCAGGGCTGCTAACTATGGCTACACCTTC
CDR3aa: CAGSRAANYGYTF

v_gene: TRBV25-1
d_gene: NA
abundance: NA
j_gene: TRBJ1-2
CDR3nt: TGTGCCAGCAGTGAATTCGGTAAAGGGGGGGACTATGGCTACACCTTC
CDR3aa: CASSEFGKGGDYGYTF

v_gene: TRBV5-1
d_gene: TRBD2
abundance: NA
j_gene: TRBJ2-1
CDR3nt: TGCGCCAGCAGCTTGTTTAGTCGCGGAGCGGGGATCCACAATGAGCAGTTCTTC
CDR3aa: CASSLFSRGAGIHNEQFF

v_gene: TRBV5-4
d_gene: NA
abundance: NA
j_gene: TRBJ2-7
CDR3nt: TGTGCCAGCAGCTTGGGGGGGCAGGGATCCTACGAGCAGTACTTC
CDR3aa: CASSLGGQGSYEQYF

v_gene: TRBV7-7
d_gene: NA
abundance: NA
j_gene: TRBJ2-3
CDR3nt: TGTGCTAGCAGCCCCGGGACAGATACGCAGTATTTT
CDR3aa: CASSPGTDTQYF

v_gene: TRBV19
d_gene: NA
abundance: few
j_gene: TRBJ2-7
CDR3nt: TGTGCCAGTAGTATAGCCCAGGGGACGACCTACGAGCAGTACTTC
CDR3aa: CASSIAQGTTYEQYF

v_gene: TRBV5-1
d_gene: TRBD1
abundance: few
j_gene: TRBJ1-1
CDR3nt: TGCGCCAGCAGCTTTGCAGGGGGCACTGAAGCTTTCTTT
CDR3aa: CASSFAGGTEAFF

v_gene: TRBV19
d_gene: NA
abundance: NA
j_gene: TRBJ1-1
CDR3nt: TGTGCCAGTAGTGGACCGACAGCCAACACTGAAGCTTTCTTT
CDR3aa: CASSGPTANTEAFF

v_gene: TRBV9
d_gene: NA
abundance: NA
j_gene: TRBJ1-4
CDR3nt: TGTGCCCCTCGAGGGGGACATCTCAATGAAAAACTGTTTTTT
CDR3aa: CAPRGGHLNEKLFF

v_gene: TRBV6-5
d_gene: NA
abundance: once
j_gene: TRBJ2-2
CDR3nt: TGTGCCAGCACTAGGGGATTCACCGGGGAGCTGTTTTTT
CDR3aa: CASTRGFTGELFF

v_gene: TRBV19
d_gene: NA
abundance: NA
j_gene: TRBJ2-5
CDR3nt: TGTGCCAGCCCCCTAGGCGCAGAGACCCAGTACTTC
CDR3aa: CASPLGAETQYF

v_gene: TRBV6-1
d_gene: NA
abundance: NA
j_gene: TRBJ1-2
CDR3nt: TGTGCCAGCAGTGAAGGCCAGCTGACTTCCACCTTC
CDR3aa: CASSEGQLTSTF